This T cell receptor beta chain was profiled in a study of T cell responses to AZD1222 COVID-19 vaccine. Study-level points and caveats: No repertoire was sampled before or during the peak T cell response, only after it.

CDR3 length equals 9 residues. Germline V gene sequence: CDR1 SGHAT, CDR2 FQNNGV. Trimming left V 8 bases short and J 11 bases short, with 4 bases between. Sequencing used immunoSEQ multiplex PCR; TCRdb keeps in-frame clones, though not all of them. Among fewer than 150,000 clones, about 90% were seen once, and the ten largest hold approximately 9%. Of note for this clone: Its specificity is unknown.

The sequences come from peripheral blood, collected 28 days after the second AZD1222 dose. The sequence was obtained from an adult who received the AZD1222 COVID-19 vaccine. This rearrangement joins TRBV11-2 to TRBJ1-6; D not resolved. The CDR3 nucleotides read TGTGCCAGCGGGACACCCCTCCACTTT. Translating gives CASGTPLHF.